This TCR beta chain emerged from a study of cytomegalovirus exposure and HLA in healthy donors. This clone was detected only a few times. Researchers ran the PCR with 60 Vbeta and 13 Jbeta primers. TCRdb keeps only in-frame clones here, not all; method: immunoSEQ multiplex PCR. The sample includes some 70,000 clones, roughly 80% seen only once; the top ten take more than 4.5%. This CDR3 region has 16 residues. V dropped 4 bases and J dropped 0; count of bases not matched to a gene: 5. Per germline, CDR1 MNHEY and CDR2 SVGAGI. The V gene is TRBV6-5, the J gene TRBJ1-3; TRBD1 matches at 8 bases. Sequencing was carried out using PBMCs. The receptor comes from a male donor in good health and CMV-seropositive. CDR3 in amino acids: CASSFSGTGSGNTIYF. CDR3 nucleotide sequence: TGTGCCAGCAGTTTTTCCGGGACAGGCTCTGGAAACACCATATATTTT.